These 32 T cell receptor beta chains were all obtained from the same sample, sequenced in a study of T cells after posttransplantation cyclophosphamide. Clones were read by immunoSEQ multiplex PCR, and TCRdb kept only the in-frame ones, dropping some. The sample holds about 24,000 clones, and no clone turns up only once. The sample taken for sequencing was PBMCs. The source is a woman in her sixties or seventies in good health, CMV-negative, and a related stem cell transplant donor.

Ten or more counts support this clone. This chain links TRBV5-1 with TRBJ1-2, with 12 bases lining up with TRBD1. The CDR3 runs 15 residues. Germline V gene lookup returns CDR1 SGHRS and CDR2 YFSETQ. The ends lost 2 bases at V and 7 bases at J; junction bases unmatched: 6. This chain's CDR3 is CASSLPGQGAGGYTF. In nucleotides, the CDR3 is TGCGCCAGCAGCTTACCGGGACAGGGGGCAGGTGGCTACACCTTC.

This clone was counted many times. V usage is TRBV19 and J usage is TRBJ2-7; TRBD2 might be the D (6 bases). V was cut by 5 bases and J by 3 bases, with 17 bases left in between. This CDR3 spans 15 amino acids. Germline V gene lookup returns CDR1 LNHDA and CDR2 SQIVND (reference sequence). This CDR3 reads CASSFTGERFYEQYF. Here the CDR3 DNA reads TGTGCCAGTAGTTTTACGGGGGAGAGGTTCTACGAGCAGTACTTC.

This clone was recorded at least ten times. This chain connects TRBV4-2 to TRBJ2-3; 9 nucleotides agree with TRBD2. With V trimmed by 0 bases and J by 4 bases, 8 bases remained unmatched. CDR1 and CDR2 (germline): LGHNA, YNFKEQ. The CDR3 runs 17 residues. CDR3 in amino acids: CASSQEGSGRTADTQYF. In DNA form, the CDR3 reads TGTGCCAGCAGCCAAGAGGGGAGCGGGAGGACCGCAGATACGCAGTATTTT.

This clone was seen a handful of times. This chain connects TRBV7-2 to TRBJ1-3, with D possibly being TRBD1 (5 bases). The CDR3 contains 15 residues. V was clipped by 4 bases and J by 0 bases, with 10 bases between them. Germline V lookup: CDR1 SGHTA, CDR2 FQGNSA. CDR3 in DNA: TGTGCCAGCAGCTCTAGCGGGGGCTCTGGAAACACCATATATTTT. Translating gives CASSSSGGSGNTIYF. Variable domain in full (rest from reference TRBV7-2 and TRBJ1-3): GAGVSQSPSNKVTEKGKDVELRCDPISGHTALYWYRQSLGQGLEFLIYFQGNSAPDKSGLPSDRFSAERTGGSVSTLTIQRTQQEDSAVYLCASSSSGGSGNTIYFGEGSWLTVV.

A word on this clone: Sequence at one end of the junction differs from germline and may be a read error. This chain connects TRBV6-6 to TRBJ2-4, with TRBD2 identical over 9 bases. This CDR3 has 14 amino acids. CDR1 and CDR2 from the germline V gene are MNHNY and SVGAGI (reference sequence). CDR3 sequence reads: CASSNSGTSNIQYF. CDR3 DNA: TGTGCCAGCAGTAACTCCGGGACTAGCAACATTCAGTACTTC.

This clone was seen many times. The V call is TRBV29-1, the J call TRBJ2-7; 10 bases match TRBD1. Germline V gives CDR1 SQVTM, CDR2 ANQGSEA. V shed 6 bases and J 7 bases; nucleotides not matched to a gene: 9. The CDR3 covers 13 residues. The DNA of the CDR3 is TGCAGCGTCACGACAGGGGGCGCGGGGGAGCAGTACTTC. Protein: CSVTTGGAGEQYF.

The genes are TRBV7-9 and TRBJ2-5, with TRBD2 as a possible D gene (5 bases). V lost 5 bases and J lost 0, with 16 bases in between. The length of the CDR3 is 16 residues. Looked up from germline, CDR1 is SEHNR and CDR2 is FQNEAQ (reference sequence). CDR3 in amino acids: CASSHQTTRYQETQYF. The DNA of the CDR3 is TGTGCCAGCAGCCACCAGACTACCAGGTACCAAGAGACCCAGTACTTC.

At least ten counts were recorded for this clone. The rearrangement uses TRBV19 and TRBJ1-1; 7 bases match TRBD1. Trimming took 6 bases from V and 6 from J; bases not matched to a gene: 7. In germline, CDR1 is LNHDA, CDR2 SQIVND (reference sequence). CDR3 length: 13 residues. Written as DNA, the CDR3 is TGTGCCAGTAGGGGGCAGGGGGAAGCTGAAGCTTTCTTT. This encodes CASRGQGEAEAFF.

This clone was picked up many times. The chain links TRBV6-6 to TRBJ2-5; 7 nucleotides match TRBD2. The CDR3 extends over 15 amino acids. Germline assignment: CDR1 MNHNY and CDR2 SVGAGI (reference sequence). Losses at the gene ends were 3 bases for V and 5 bases for J; bases not matched to a gene: 9. CDR3 DNA: TGTGCCAGCAGTTATGGGGCGGGAGAGGGGGAGACCCAGTACTTC. This codes for CASSYGAGEGETQYF.

At least ten counts were recorded for this clone. The rearrangement joins TRBV28 to TRBJ1-4; TRBD1 aligns across 8 bases. The CDR3 consists of 13 residues. V was pared by 6 bases and J by 8 bases, with 5 bases of the junction left unmatched. Germline V gene data show CDR1 as MDHEN and CDR2 as SYDVKM. CDR3 sequence: CASRDRGEEKLFF. In nucleotides, the CDR3 is TGTGCCAGCAGAGACAGGGGAGAGGAAAAACTGTTTTTT.

At least ten counts were recorded for this clone. This chain links TRBV5-1 with TRBJ2-3; 7 bases fit TRBD2. Germline V gene sequence: CDR1 SGHRS, CDR2 YFSETQ. The CDR3 extends over 15 amino acids. J gave up 3 bases and V 0 bases, and 4 bases lay outside the gene matches. The CDR3 reads CASSLAGGSTDTQYF. As DNA, the CDR3 is TGCGCCAGCAGCTTGGCCGGGGGGAGTACAGATACGCAGTATTTT.

The chain links TRBV27 to TRBJ2-7; D is perhaps TRBD1 (6 bases). The CDR3 loop spans 13 amino acids. The germline V and J ends were trimmed by 5 bases and 4 bases, with 12 bases remaining between them. Germline V CDR1 and CDR2: MNHEY, SMNVEV (reference sequence). The CDR3: CASSTQGGYEQYV. CDR3 DNA: TGTGCCAGCAGTACACAGGGCGGTTACGAGCAGTACGTC.

This clone was recorded at least ten times. The rearrangement uses TRBV5-4 and TRBJ2-7; the match to TRBD1 covers 9 bases. Germline values: CDR1 SGHNT, CDR2 YYREEE (reference sequence). Germline trimming cut 4 bases from V and 2 bases from J; bases unmatched to any gene: 10. The CDR3 sequence is 16 residues long. CDR3 bases: TGTGCCAGCAGCCGGGTCCCGGGACAGGGAACCTACGAGCAGTACGTC. This gives the protein CASSRVPGQGTYEQYV.

Regarding this clone: This may stem from a read error, because a much larger clone lies one nucleotide away. This sample also contains other DNA sequences that code for the same CDR3. This chain uses TRBV4-1 with TRBJ1-5; D is possibly TRBD1 (5 bases). There are 14 residues in the CDR3. Germline V gene sequence: CDR1 MGHRA, CDR2 YSYEKL. Here the CDR3 reads CASSPGHSNQPQHF. CDR3 DNA sequence: TGCGCCAGCAGCCCTGGACATAGCAATCAGCCCCAGCACTTT.

This clone occurred many times. The rearrangement joins TRBV28 to TRBJ1-2; 8 bases line up with TRBD1. The CDR3 runs to 16 residues. V was clipped by 6 bases and J by 4 bases; unmatched bases: 13. Germline assignment: CDR1 MDHEN and CDR2 SYDVKM. This CDR3 is CASRDGTGRRGYGYTF. The CDR3 DNA is TGTGCCAGCAGGGATGGGACAGGCCGCCGTGGCTATGGCTACACCTTC.

Ten or more counts support this clone. The chain carries TRBV7-8 and TRBJ2-1; tentatively, D is TRBD2 (6 bases). V lost 2 bases, J lost 8 bases, and 22 bases lay in between. CDR1 SGHVS and CDR2 FQNEAQ come from the germline V gene. This CDR3 is built from 17 residues. CDR3 loop: CASSLRLGGTGGDEQFF. CDR3 DNA sequence: TGTGCCAGCAGCTTACGGCTTGGCGGGACCGGGGGAGATGAGCAGTTCTTC. The whole variable domain, filled in from reference TRBV7-8 and TRBJ2-1, reads GAGVSQSPRYKVAKRGQDVALRCDPISGHVSLFWYQQALGQGPEFLTYFQNEAQLDKSGLPSDRFFAERPEGSVSTLKIQRTQQEDSAVYLCASSLRLGGTGGDEQFFGPGTRLTVL.

There are many counts of this clone. V gene TRBV9 combines with J gene TRBJ1-3; D not resolved. Germline V gene lookup returns CDR1 SGDLS and CDR2 YYNGEE. This CDR3 comprises 15 residues. V was pared by 0 bases and J by 0 bases, with 7 bases between. In DNA form, the CDR3 reads TGTGCCAGCAGCGTAGTTGCGAGCTCTGGAAACACCATATATTTT. This sequence encodes CASSVVASSGNTIYF.

The sample holds many counts of this clone. Here the CDR3 DNA reads TGTGCCAGTACCCCGGTAGCGGGGGAGACAGATACGCAGTATTTT. Amino acid sequence: CASTPVAGETDTQYF. The chain employs TRBV19 and TRBJ2-3, with 9 bases identical to TRBD2. CDR3 size: 15 residues. Looked up from germline, CDR1 is LNHDA and CDR2 is SQIVND (reference sequence). Trimming cost V 7 bases and J 3 bases; bases outside gene matches: 8. Full variable domain (missing parts from reference TRBV19 and TRBJ2-3): DGGITQSPKYLFRKEGQNVTLSCEQNLNHDAMYWYRQDPGQGLRLIYYSQIVNDFQKGDIAEGYSVSREKKESFPLTVTSAQKNPTAFYLCASTPVAGETDTQYFGPGTRLTVL.

This clone was recorded at least ten times. The DNA of the CDR3 is TGTGCCGTACGGGGGAGCTCCTATAATTCACCCCTCCACTTT. Amino acids: CAVRGSSYNSPLHF. The rearrangement uses TRBV30 and TRBJ1-6, with D possibly TRBD1 on 5 matching bases. The CDR3 spans 14 residues. Looked up from germline, CDR1 is GTSNPN and CDR2 is SVGIG (reference sequence). Between the trimmed V and J ends, which lost 8 bases and 0 bases, there was a span of 11 bases.

This clone was found many times. The CDR3 DNA reads as TGTGCCAGTAGTCCCCTCAGGCCCGACAGCTCTGGAAACACCATATATTTT. Its translation: CASSPLRPDSSGNTIYF. The rearrangement links TRBV19 to TRBJ1-3; maybe TRBD1 (5 bases). Trimming stripped 5 bases from V and 0 bases from J, with 17 bases between. This CDR3 has 17 amino acids. From germline, CDR1 is LNHDA and CDR2 SQIVND (reference sequence).

This clone has ten or more counts. V gene TRBV28 combines with J gene TRBJ1-1; TRBD1 aligns across 8 bases. Trimming cost V 6 bases and J 6 bases; bases outside gene matches: 21. The CDR3 is 18 residues long. Per the germline V gene, CDR1 is MDHEN and CDR2 is SYDVKM. CDR3 region: CASSQFSGTGFRGAEAFF. CDR3 DNA sequence: TGTGCCAGCAGCCAGTTCTCCGGGACAGGTTTCCGAGGAGCTGAAGCTTTCTTT.

This clone has a count of ten or more. The chain uses TRBV6-6 and TRBJ2-1; 8 bases are shared with TRBD2. Germline V gives CDR1 MNHNY, CDR2 SVGAGI (reference sequence). CDR3 size: 15 residues. V was pared by 3 bases and J by 2 bases, with 3 bases of the junction left unmatched. The CDR3 region is CASSYPSGPYNEQFF. In DNA, the CDR3 is TGTGCCAGCAGTTATCCTAGCGGGCCCTACAATGAGCAGTTCTTC.

The rearrangement joins TRBV29-1 to TRBJ1-2; D uncertain. CDR3 size: 14 residues. V was pared by 0 bases and J by 5 bases, with 13 bases between. Germline V CDR1 and CDR2: SQVTM, ANQGSEA. The CDR3 loop reads CSVEDPERSYGYTF. The CDR3 nucleotides read TGCAGCGTTGAAGATCCAGAGAGGAGTTATGGCTACACCTTC.

V and J are TRBV2 and TRBJ2-7; no clear D gene. The germline V gene has CDR1 SNHLY and CDR2 FYNNEI. V shed 11 bases and J shed 0 bases, with 8 bases lying between them. The CDR3 runs to 11 residues. The DNA of the CDR3 is TGTGCCGGCGGAAACTCCTACGAGCAGTACTTC. Its protein is CAGGNSYEQYF.

At least ten counts were recorded for this clone. J is TRBJ1-1 and V is TRBV6-1; 7 nucleotides agree with TRBD1. Germline values: CDR1 MNHNS, CDR2 SASEGT. CDR3 length: 14 residues. V lost 7 bases, J lost 5 bases, and 10 bases stayed unmatched. CDR3 protein: CASTETGLLTEAFF. The CDR3 DNA follows: TGTGCCAGCACCGAGACAGGGCTATTGACTGAAGCTTTCTTT.

This clone was recorded at least ten times. The chain has TRBV11-3 and TRBJ2-3; 13 bases align to TRBD2. The CDR3 loop spans 16 amino acids. V gave up 4 bases and J gave up 4 bases; unmatched junction bases: 5. Per germline, CDR1 SGHNT and CDR2 YENEEA. This CDR3 is CASSSGLAGSPDTQYF. DNA of the CDR3: TGTGCCAGCAGCTCGGGACTAGCGGGATCTCCAGATACGCAGTATTTT.

This clone has just a few counts. The V gene is TRBV7-8, the J gene TRBJ2-1, with D hard to call. CDR1 and CDR2 (germline): SGHVS, FQNEAQ. The CDR3 is 12 residues long. Trimming cost V 3 bases and J 10 bases, with 10 bases left between them. The CDR3 DNA follows: TGTGCCAGCAGCTTCAGTAACGGGGAGCAGTTCTTC. Translating it yields CASSFSNGEQFF.

This chain links TRBV7-6 with TRBJ1-1, with D possibly matching TRBD1 (5 bases). CDR3 length: 16 amino acids. Germline CDR1 reads SGHVS; CDR2 reads FNYEAQ. V gave up 1 base and J gave up 5 bases, with 17 bases separating them. The CDR3 spells CASSLGPVQGRTEAFF. The CDR3 nucleotides read TGTGCCAGCAGCTTAGGACCCGTCCAGGGAAGAACTGAAGCTTTCTTT.

This clone was observed at least ten times. V and J are TRBV15 and TRBJ2-7; perhaps TRBD2 as D (6 bases). The V gene lost 5 bases and the J gene lost 2 bases, with 10 bases spanning the gap. There are 13 residues in the CDR3. Germline values: CDR1 LNHNV, CDR2 YYDKDF (reference sequence). The CDR3 coding sequence is TGTGCCACCAGCCTGGGACTTGCCTACGAGCAGTACTTC. Its translation is CATSLGLAYEQYF.

There are a few counts of this clone. The chain links TRBV2 to TRBJ2-3, with TRBD1 matching over 8 bases. The germline V gene has CDR1 SNHLY and CDR2 FYNNEI. V lost 5 bases and J lost 2; bases outside the gene matches: 9. The CDR3 covers 16 residues. The CDR3 spells CASSSGQETLTDTQYF. CDR3 in DNA: TGTGCCAGCAGTTCGGGACAGGAGACCCTCACAGATACGCAGTATTTT.

This clone was seen repeatedly, ten times or more. The rearrangement joins TRBV27 to TRBJ1-1; TRBD1 might be the D (5 bases). Trimming took 5 bases from V and 4 from J, leaving 14 bases between them. The CDR3 is made up of 14 amino acids. Germline CDR1 is MNHEY and CDR2 is SMNVEV (reference sequence). Here the CDR3 DNA reads TGTGCCAGCAGTCTCGGGCCCGGGGGCACTGAAGCTTTCTTT. Translated, it gives CASSLGPGGTEAFF.

The table lists this clone with many counts. This chain uses TRBV19 with TRBJ1-1; 7 bases are shared with TRBD1. Losses at the gene ends were 10 bases for V and 4 bases for J; bases not matched to a gene: 15. The CDR3 has 15 amino acids. Germline assignment: CDR1 LNHDA and CDR2 SQIVND (reference sequence). The CDR3 region has the DNA TGTGCCACCAGACAGGGTAGGACCGGGGGCACTGAAGCTTTCTTT. This gives the protein CATRQGRTGGTEAFF.